These 5 T cell receptor beta chains originate from one sample sequenced in a study of cytomegalovirus exposure and HLA in healthy donors. In the PCR, 60 Vbeta and 13 Jbeta primers were used. Sequencing used immunoSEQ multiplex PCR; TCRdb keeps in-frame clones, though not all of them. Here the sample table reports 40,000 to 50,000 clones. Source material: PBMCs. These TCRs come from a man aged 25-45 years in good health and CMV-seronegative.

The rearrangement joins TRBV5-1 to TRBJ2-1, with 13 bases identical to TRBD2. CDR1 is SGHRS, CDR2 YFSETQ, per germline. V shed 4 bases, J shed 4 bases, and the junction held 2 bases outside the gene matches. The CDR3 contains 15 residues. The CDR3 DNA reads TGCGCCAGCAGCAGACTAGCGGGAGGATACAATGAGCAGTTCTTC. It specifies CASSRLAGGYNEQFF.

V gene TRBV7-9 combines with J gene TRBJ2-7; 9 nucleotides line up with TRBD1. Germline V gene sequence: CDR1 SEHNR, CDR2 FQNEAQ (reference sequence). V lost 5 bases and J lost 3; bases outside the gene matches: 11. CDR3 length: 16 residues. The CDR3 DNA sequence: TGTGCCAGCAGCCTCCCCGGTGGGACAGGGTTCTACGAGCAGTACTTC. Amino acid sequence: CASSLPGGTGFYEQYF.

This sequence joins TRBV7-2 and TRBJ1-5; D is uncertain. Trimming removed 2 bases at V and 2 bases at J, with 4 bases between. The CDR3 loop spans 13 amino acids. Germline lookup yields CDR1 SGHTA and CDR2 FQGNSA. The chain's CDR3 is CASSLQGNQPQHF. The CDR3 DNA reads TGTGCCAGCAGCTTACAGGGCAATCAGCCCCAGCATTTT.

The chain links TRBV5-6 to TRBJ1-1; no reliable D call. The CDR3 covers 14 residues. In germline, CDR1 is SGHDT, CDR2 YYEEEE. Trimming left V 0 bases short and J 5 bases short, with 11 bases between. CDR3 loop: CASSLEFPGTEAFF. CDR3 nucleotides: TGTGCCAGCAGCTTGGAATTTCCGGGAACTGAAGCTTTCTTT.

This chain connects TRBV19 to TRBJ1-1, with D unclear. The germline V and J ends were trimmed by 5 bases and 0 bases, with 10 bases remaining between them. Germline V gene data show CDR1 as LNHDA and CDR2 as SQIVND (reference sequence). The CDR3 extends over 14 amino acids. CDR3 residues: CASSEGRVNTEAFF. The CDR3 DNA reads TGTGCCAGTAGTGAGGGCCGGGTGAACACTGAAGCTTTCTTT.